The 24 T cell receptor beta chains below all came from one sample that was sequenced in a study of CXCR4 blockade with PD-1 therapy in pancreatic cancer. Libraries were prepared by immunoSEQ multiplex PCR; TCRdb keeps only in-frame clonotypes and omits some of them. The sample records around 3,500 clones, roughly two fifths being singletons. The source material was tumor tissue. All receptors come from a human donor with pancreatic ductal adenocarcinoma.

V usage is TRBV29-1 and J usage is TRBJ2-3, with 10 bases that match TRBD1. J gave up 2 bases and V 3 bases, and 2 bases lay outside the gene matches. From germline, CDR1 is SQVTM and CDR2 ANQGSEA. The CDR3 extends over 14 amino acids. Here the CDR3 reads CSVDGQGVTDTQYF. CDR3 coding DNA: TGCAGCGTTGATGGACAGGGGGTCACAGATACGCAGTATTTT.

The V call is TRBV19, the J call TRBJ1-4; D is undetermined. Trimming stripped 0 bases from V and 0 bases from J, with 14 bases between. CDR1 is LNHDA and CDR2 is SQIVND in the germline V gene (reference sequence). CDR3 length: 18 residues. The CDR3 bases are TGTGCCAGTAGTATAGAAGGTTCCCGGGGTTCAACTAATGAAAAACTGTTTTTT. Translated, it gives CASSIEGSRGSTNEKLFF.

This clone occurred a few times. The chain employs TRBV25-1 and TRBJ2-3; D is ambiguous. CDR1 is MGHDK, CDR2 SYGVNS, per germline. The CDR3 has 14 residues. V was clipped by 6 bases and J by 2 bases, with 12 bases between them. The CDR3 is CASSPPSITDTQYF. The CDR3 bases are TGTGCCAGCAGCCCCCCGAGCATCACAGATACGCAGTATTTT.

The V call is TRBV19, the J call TRBJ1-5; maybe TRBD1 (5 bases). V lost 5 bases and J lost 2, with 16 bases in between. The CDR3 is 16 residues long. Per the germline V gene, CDR1 is LNHDA and CDR2 is SQIVND (reference sequence). CDR3 residues: CASSFPSRAGNQPQHF. CDR3 bases: TGTGCCAGTAGTTTCCCCTCCAGGGCTGGCAATCAGCCCCAGCATTTT.

DNA for the CDR3: TGTGCCACCAGCACCGGGGTTGATCTACAGGGGGCGCGAGAAAAACTGTTTTTT. Its translation is CATSTGVDLQGAREKLFF. The V and J genes are TRBV15 and TRBJ1-4; 9 nucleotides line up with TRBD1. This CDR3 has 18 residues. V trimming: 4 bases; J trimming: 8 bases; junction bases outside the gene matches: 17. Germline CDR1 and CDR2: LNHNV and YYDKDF (reference sequence).

J is TRBJ1-2 and V is TRBV19; 8 nucleotides match TRBD1. The CDR3 covers 16 residues. Germline loops: CDR1 LNHDA, CDR2 SQIVND (reference sequence). V shed 4 bases, J shed 8 bases, and the junction held 15 bases outside the gene matches. The CDR3: CASSTRTGKIDLGYTF. Here the CDR3 DNA reads TGTGCCAGTAGTACTCGGACAGGGAAGATAGACTTGGGCTACACCTTC.

In its sample, this clone was seen a few times. The J gene is TRBJ2-3, the V gene TRBV7-6; 10 positions match TRBD2. Trimming cost V 5 bases and J 3 bases; bases outside gene matches: 5. The CDR3 is 15 amino acids. CDR1 is SGHVS, CDR2 FNYEAQ, per germline. CDR3 nucleotide sequence: TGTGCCAGCAGCCCTAGCGGGGGTAGGACAGATACGCAGTATTTT. Translating gives CASSPSGGRTDTQYF.

This chain connects TRBV28 to TRBJ2-2, with D tentatively TRBD1 (6 bases). Trimming removed 6 bases at V and 4 bases at J, with 18 bases between. Germline CDR1 reads MDHEN; CDR2 reads SYDVKM. The CDR3 contains 16 residues. CDR3 in amino acids: CASSHTNRVGTGELFF. CDR3 nucleotides: TGTGCCAGCAGCCACACAAACAGGGTGGGCACCGGGGAGCTGTTTTTT.

The chain links TRBV30 to TRBJ2-2; D may be TRBD1 (6 bases). The CDR3 loop spans 13 amino acids. Between the trimmed V and J ends, which lost 6 bases and 7 bases, there was a span of 15 bases. The germline gives CDR1 GTSNPN, CDR2 SVGIG (reference sequence). The CDR3 region has the DNA TGTGCCTGTCAAAACAGGGAAAGCGGGGAGCTGTTTTTT. Its protein product is CACQNRESGELFF.

This sequence joins TRBV29-1 and TRBJ1-6; perhaps TRBD1 as D (5 bases). The germline V and J ends were trimmed by 5 bases and 10 bases, with 15 bases remaining between them. This CDR3 region has 13 residues. CDR1 and CDR2 from the germline V gene are SQVTM and ANQGSEA. CDR3 residues: CSVKERGDSPLHF. In DNA form, the CDR3 reads TGCAGCGTTAAGGAACGAGGGGACTCACCCCTCCACTTT.

The CDR3 is CASSRESSGNTIYF. The CDR3 DNA reads TGCGCCAGCAGCAGGGAGAGCTCTGGAAACACCATATATTTT. The J gene is TRBJ1-3, the V gene TRBV10-2; tentatively, D is TRBD1 (5 bases). V lost 6 bases and J 0 bases, leaving 9 bases between the germline ends. Germline CDR1 WSHSY, CDR2 SAAADI. CDR3 length: 14 residues.

The chain carries TRBV6-8 and TRBJ2-3, with TRBD1 matching 7 bases. Germline assignment: CDR1 MNHGY and CDR2 SAAAGT. V was clipped by 6 bases and J by 6 bases; unmatched bases: 3. The CDR3 is made up of 12 amino acids. The CDR3 DNA follows: TGTGCCAGCAGCCAACAGGGGGATACGCAGTATTTT. It specifies CASSQQGDTQYF.

By sample fraction, this clone is medium-sized. This chain links TRBV11-3 with TRBJ1-3; 8 bases line up with TRBD1. Germline CDR1 reads SGHNT; CDR2 reads YENEEA. This CDR3 is built from 15 residues. Germline trimming cut 3 bases from V and 1 base from J; bases unmatched to any gene: 2. CDR3 sequence: CASSFQGASGNTIYF. Written as DNA, the CDR3 is TGTGCCAGCAGCTTTCAGGGGGCTTCTGGAAACACCATATATTTT.

This clone is classed as medium-sized (0.01 to 0.1%). The chain combines TRBV6-8 with TRBJ2-1; D possibly uses TRBD1 or TRBD2 (7 bases each). The germline gives CDR1 MNHGY, CDR2 SAAAGT. CDR3 length equals 16 residues. V was trimmed by 6 bases and J by 7 bases, leaving 22 bases between them. Here the CDR3 reads CASSLRGQRGSNEQFF. In nucleotides, the CDR3 is TGTGCCAGCAGCTTACGGGGACAGCGGGGCTCGAATGAGCAGTTCTTC.

The chain couples TRBV15 to TRBJ2-3; D remains unclear. CDR3 size: 15 residues. Trimming left V 4 bases short and J 6 bases short, with 17 bases between. Germline CDR1 LNHNV, CDR2 YYDKDF (reference sequence). CDR3 sequence reads: CATSTAPYPGDTQYF. The CDR3, as DNA: TGTGCCACCAGCACGGCGCCTTACCCTGGGGATACGCAGTATTTT.

This clone is medium-sized (0.01 to 0.1%) in the sample. The rearrangement joins TRBV9 to TRBJ2-5, with D perhaps TRBD1 or TRBD2 (6 bases each). V was shortened by 0 bases and J by 1 base, with 10 bases between the two germline ends. The CDR3 is made up of 15 amino acids. Germline V lookup: CDR1 SGDLS, CDR2 YYNGEE. The CDR3 DNA sequence: TGTGCCAGCAGCGTAGAATGGGGGGCCCAAGAGACCCAGTACTTC. It yields the protein CASSVEWGAQETQYF.

The chain carries TRBV29-1 and TRBJ2-3, with D possibly matching TRBD1 (6 bases). CDR1 and CDR2 from the germline V gene are SQVTM and ANQGSEA. V dropped 7 bases and J dropped 5 bases, with 13 bases sitting between them. This CDR3 spans 12 amino acids. The DNA for the CDR3 is TGCAGCGGGGGCAGGGGATTAGATACGCAGTATTTT. Translation gives CSGGRGLDTQYF.

The genes are TRBV5-1 and TRBJ2-2; 8 nucleotides agree with TRBD1. The V gene end was trimmed by 4 bases and the J gene end by 9 bases; junction bases not matched to a gene: 14. This CDR3 has 16 amino acids. Germline CDR1 reads SGHRS; CDR2 reads YFSETQ. As DNA, the CDR3 is TGCGCCAGCAGCAGACTTAATACAGGGGGGAGCCGGGAGCTGTTTTTT. It specifies CASSRLNTGGSRELFF.

The rearrangement uses TRBV29-1 and TRBJ2-4; 11 positions agree with TRBD2. This CDR3 has 12 amino acids. V shed 7 bases, J shed 5 bases, and the junction held 1 base outside the gene matches. Germline values: CDR1 SQVTM, CDR2 ANQGSEA. Here the CDR3 DNA reads TGCAGCGCGGGACTAGCGGAAAACATTCAGTACTTC. It yields the protein CSAGLAENIQYF.

The chain carries TRBV18 and TRBJ2-3; unclear D gene. The CDR3 is made up of 17 amino acids. Trimming took 3 bases from V and 2 from J, leaving 18 bases between them. CDR1 is KGHSH, CDR2 LQKENI, per germline. The CDR3 DNA reads as TGTGCCAGCTCACCTGCCGTCAACCTTCTGAACACAGATACGCAGTATTTT. It codes for CASSPAVNLLNTDTQYF.

Only one count was recorded for this clone. V usage is TRBV18 and J usage is TRBJ1-4; unclear D gene. Germline V gene sequence: CDR1 KGHSH, CDR2 LQKENI. Trimming pared 3 bases from V and 8 bases from J, leaving 25 bases between. The CDR3 extends over 18 amino acids. Here the CDR3 DNA reads TGTGCCAGCTCACCTACTTGGGCAGCCCCCCTTAGAGGGGAAAAACTGTTTTTT. This translates into CASSPTWAAPLRGEKLFF.

The chain's CDR3 is CASSPNRASGREKLFF. DNA for the CDR3: TGTGCCAGCTCACCAAACAGGGCCTCGGGAAGGGAAAAACTGTTTTTT. The chain is built from TRBV18 and TRBJ1-4; possibly TRBD1 for D (6 bases). V lost 2 bases and J 8 bases, leaving 18 bases between the germline ends. CDR1 is KGHSH and CDR2 is LQKENI in the germline V gene. This CDR3 is 16 amino acids long.

In this sample, this clone turned up a few times. This chain links TRBV12-5 with TRBJ1-5; maybe TRBD1 (5 bases). Trimming took 9 bases from V and 5 from J, leaving 20 bases between them. The CDR3 is made up of 15 amino acids. Germline values: CDR1 LGHNT, CDR2 FRNRAP. CDR3 amino acids: CASLAGQIGDQPQHF. CDR3 in DNA: TGTGCTAGCCTAGCAGGGCAGATAGGTGATCAGCCCCAGCATTTT.

This chain connects TRBV18 to TRBJ2-2, with 10 nucleotides matching TRBD1. The length of the CDR3 is 15 residues. CDR1 is KGHSH and CDR2 is LQKENI in the germline V gene. J lost 6 bases, V lost 3 bases, and 4 bases had no gene match. CDR3 loop: CASSPVTGGSGELFF. Written as DNA, the CDR3 is TGTGCCAGCTCACCCGTGACAGGGGGCTCCGGGGAGCTGTTTTTT.